This T cell receptor beta chain was retrieved from a study of Ad26.COV2.S vaccination and SARS-CoV-2 variants. Noted treatment: about 20 received Ad26.COV2.S at low or high dose, single or two shots; about 5 received placebo; per-sample allocation not given. Material that was analyzed had been drawn on day 63 after the first vaccine or placebo injection. The data were produced by immunoSEQ multiplex PCR, yet TCRdb's version contains in-frame clones alone and is incomplete. The table records over 350,000 clones, 75% to 90% of them present only once. Looked up from germline, CDR1 is SEHNR and CDR2 is FQNEAQ (reference sequence). V was pared by 3 bases and J by 7 bases, with 4 bases of the junction left unmatched. The CDR3 is made up of 13 amino acids. This clone has only one observation.

This chain joins TRBV7-9 and TRBJ1-1; 8 bases fit TRBD1. This TCR was recovered from a person between 18 and 65 years old who received the Ad26.COV2.S COVID-19 vaccine or a placebo. The starting material was peripheral blood, obtained in a trial of Ad26.COV2.S vaccine versus placebo. The CDR3 DNA reads as TGTGCCAGCAGCTTTGGGGACAGGCGTGAAGCTTTCTTT. Translation gives CASSFGDRREAFF.